This T cell receptor beta chain was profiled in a study of blood T cell repertoires in COVID-19 (dated by TCRdb to about 2020). Notes on the research overall: Samples covering the acute and convalescent phases of COVID-19 were provided by collaborators in the United States, Italy and Spain. The prospective study material was composed of cDNA or gDNA derived from T cells, B-cell-depleted T cells, or PBMCs. The dataset comprised deeply sampled blood TCRbeta repertoires from subjects exposed to, actively infected with, or recovered from COVID-19. The repertoires were released in a freely available public database meant as a resource for research on the immune response to SARS-CoV-2. Samples came from the ongoing ImmuneRACE study (first 160 participants) plus 1,254 subjects from 6 global collaborators. Nearly every sample came with metadata listing a de-identified subject ID, COVID-19 status, age in years and sex. Where available, HLA class I and class II types were taken from metadata supplied by the sample provider and were not determined by assay-based typing. Here is what the overall study found, with its caveats: Clinical and demographic metadata were provided uncurated, with the amount varying by source and participant.

One collaborating source in Seattle enrolled patients while the patients were actively infected and followed the patients over time throughout the course of disease. Each collaborating institution followed its own protocols to collect whole blood in K2EDTA tubes. For TCRbeta analysis, collaborators shipped samples as frozen whole blood, isolated PBMCs, or DNA extracted from either of those sample types. CDR1 SGHTA and CDR2 FQGNSA were looked up in the germline V gene. The CDR3 runs 17 residues from the cysteine to the phenylalanine. Only the CDR3 DNA is retained, 51 bases long and in frame from the first base. The trim is 5 bases for V and 4 bases for J, with a gap of 21 bases between the germline ends. This clone showed up just a few times. Its cognate antigen has yet to be identified. The sample holds no much larger clone one base away, and base qualities are not on file. TCRbeta CDR3 regions were amplified from genomic DNA by means of the immunoSEQ Assay, a bias-controlled multiplex PCR. Processing in the source paper ran as follows. The number of nucleated cells in each sample was estimated from the amplification of reference gene primers within the assay. To quantify the absolute abundance of each unique TCRbeta CDR3 rearrangement, sequence reads were collapsed and filtered. For each sample, productive Simpson clonality was calculated as the square root of Simpson's diversity index over productive rearrangements. In its TCRdb copy, this immuneACCESS table keeps in-frame sequences only and misses some clones. Where compared with another copy, unresolved V genes explain less than half of these, and the others have no known cause. D and trimming come from the DNA, and the V and J calls and clone size come from that table. For this sample there are under 300,000 clones; around 91% appear just once. Of the sample, under 2.5% falls within the top ten clones.

The sequence joins TRBV7-2 to TRBJ1-5, and the D gene may be TRBD1, 5 bases matching. The source of this sequence is a woman in her sixties or seventies with COVID-19, enrolled during active disease. Sample: peripheral blood. This receptor has the CDR3 CASSPEGSGDLNQPQHF. The DNA is TGTGCCAGCAGCCCAGAAGGAAGCGGGGACCTTAATCAGCCCCAGCATTTT.